This entry is about one T cell receptor beta chain. The sample is drawn from a study of blood T cell repertoires in COVID-19. The overall study: Whether acute or convalescent, the COVID-19 samples came from the United States, Italy and Spain. T cells, B-cell-depleted T cells, or PBMCs provided the cDNA or gDNA that served as material.

Some clones are missing from TCRdb's copy, which holds only in-frame ones; the method was immunoSEQ multiplex PCR. The sample has 50,000 to 70,000 clones, roughly 84% seen once. Germline loops: CDR1 SGHAT, CDR2 FQNNGV. The ends were cut back, 3 bases at V and 4 bases at J, with 10 bases in the middle. This CDR3 is built from 14 residues. The sample taken for sequencing was peripheral blood. The J gene is TRBJ1-3, the V gene TRBV11-2; a possible D gene is TRBD1 (6 bases). The TCR comes from an older woman with acute or convalescent COVID-19. The CDR3 region is CASSFNRVGNTIYF. CDR3 nucleotides: TGTGCCAGCAGCTTCAACAGGGTCGGAAACACCATATATTTT.